Sequencing of this T cell receptor (beta chain) was carried out in a study of blood T cell repertoires in COVID-19. Original handling: Amplification from reference gene primers served as the basis for estimated nucleated cell counts. Using immunoSEQ multiplex PCR, the repertoire was profiled, and TCRdb retains in-frame clones only, with some absent. The V and J calls and clone size are taken from that table; D and trimming were inferred from the DNA. The table shows fewer than 200,000 clones, with roughly 82% occurring only once. J gave up 7 bases and V 5 bases, and 9 bases lay outside the gene matches. Germline V gene data show CDR1 as PRHDT and CDR2 as FYEKMQ (reference sequence). The CDR3 extends over 15 amino acids.

The TCR originated in a woman between 70 and 85 years old with acute or convalescent COVID-19. The material sequenced was peripheral blood. The V gene is TRBV13, the J gene TRBJ2-2, with 8 bases that match TRBD1. Here the CDR3 DNA reads TGTGCCAGCAGCCTACAGGGGGTTAGCGGCGGGGAGCTGTTTTTT. Translated: CASSLQGVSGGELFF.